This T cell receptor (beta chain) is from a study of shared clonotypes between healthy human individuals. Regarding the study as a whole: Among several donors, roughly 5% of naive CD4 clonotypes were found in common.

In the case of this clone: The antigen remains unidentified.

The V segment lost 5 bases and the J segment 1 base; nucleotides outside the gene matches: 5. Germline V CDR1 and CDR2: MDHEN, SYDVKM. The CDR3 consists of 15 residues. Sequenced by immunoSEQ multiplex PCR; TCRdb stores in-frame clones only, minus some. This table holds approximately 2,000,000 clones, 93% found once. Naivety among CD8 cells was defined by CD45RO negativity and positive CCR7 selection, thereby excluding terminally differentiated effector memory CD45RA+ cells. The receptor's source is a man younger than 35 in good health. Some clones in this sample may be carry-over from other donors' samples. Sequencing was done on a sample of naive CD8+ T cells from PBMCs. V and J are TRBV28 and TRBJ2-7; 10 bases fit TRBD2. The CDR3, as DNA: TGTGCCAGCAGTCCCCTAGCGGGAGCTTCCTACGAGCAGTACTTC. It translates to CASSPLAGASYEQYF.